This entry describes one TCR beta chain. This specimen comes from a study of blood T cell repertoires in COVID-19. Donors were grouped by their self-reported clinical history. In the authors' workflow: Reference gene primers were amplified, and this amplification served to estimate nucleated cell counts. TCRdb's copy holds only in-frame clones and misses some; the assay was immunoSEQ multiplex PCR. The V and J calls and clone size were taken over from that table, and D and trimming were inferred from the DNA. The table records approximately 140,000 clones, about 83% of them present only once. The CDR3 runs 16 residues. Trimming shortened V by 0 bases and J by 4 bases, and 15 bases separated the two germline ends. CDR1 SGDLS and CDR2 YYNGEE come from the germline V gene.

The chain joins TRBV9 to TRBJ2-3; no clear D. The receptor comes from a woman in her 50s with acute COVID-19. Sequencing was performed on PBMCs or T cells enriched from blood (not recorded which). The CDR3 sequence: CASSVGGRPLADTQYF. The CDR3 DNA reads TGTGCCAGCAGCGTAGGAGGCCGACCATTGGCAGATACGCAGTATTTT.